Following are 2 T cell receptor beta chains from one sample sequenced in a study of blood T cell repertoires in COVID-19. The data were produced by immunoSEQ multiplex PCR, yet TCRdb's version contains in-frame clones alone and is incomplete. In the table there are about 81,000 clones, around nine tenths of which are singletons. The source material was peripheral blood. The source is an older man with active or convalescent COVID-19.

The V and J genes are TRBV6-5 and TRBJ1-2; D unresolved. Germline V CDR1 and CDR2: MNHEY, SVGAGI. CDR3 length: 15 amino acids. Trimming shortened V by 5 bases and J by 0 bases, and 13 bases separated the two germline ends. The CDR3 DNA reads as TGTGCCAGCAGTAGGCTAGGAATTACTAACTATGGCTACACCTTC. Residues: CASSRLGITNYGYTF.

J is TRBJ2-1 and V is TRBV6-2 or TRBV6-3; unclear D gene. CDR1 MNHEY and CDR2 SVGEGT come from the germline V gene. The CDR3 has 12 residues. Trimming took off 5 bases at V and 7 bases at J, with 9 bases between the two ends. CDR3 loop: CASSQPRNEQFF. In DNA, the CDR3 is TGTGCCAGCAGTCAGCCTAGGAATGAGCAGTTCTTC.